This is a list of T cell receptor beta chains from one sample in a study of blood T cell repertoires in COVID-19. The table came from immunoSEQ multiplex PCR; TCRdb's copy has only in-frame clones and leaves some out. The sample has more than 100,000 clones, around 82% seen once; the top ten hold about 1.3%. The sequenced sample was peripheral blood. The receptors come from a man in his fifties or sixties with acute or convalescent COVID-19. Each CDR3 is given with its conserved first and last residue. A D gene is named only where the DNA matches it firmly. Some rows have no size entry. The others give once, few or many, or a class for an expanded clone.

j_gene: TRBJ1-1
abundance: .
d_gene: .
v_gene: TRBV5-1
CDR3aa: CASSLDILNTEAFF
CDR3nt: TGCGCCAGCAGCTTGGACATTCTCAACACTGAAGCTTTCTTT

j_gene: TRBJ2-3
abundance: .
d_gene: TRBD2
v_gene: TRBV6-5
CDR3aa: CASSLAGSGDTQYF
CDR3nt: TGTGCCAGCAGTCTAGCGGGATCGGGGGATACGCAGTATTTT

j_gene: TRBJ2-7
abundance: .
d_gene: .
v_gene: TRBV5-1
CDR3aa: CASSVEGAYEQYF
CDR3nt: TGCGCCAGCAGCGTGGAGGGGGCTTACGAGCAGTACTTC

j_gene: TRBJ2-7
abundance: .
d_gene: .
v_gene: TRBV7-2
CDR3aa: CASSTTGNYEQYF
CDR3nt: TGTGCCAGCAGCACTACAGGGAACTACGAGCAGTACTTC

j_gene: TRBJ2-7
abundance: .
d_gene: .
v_gene: TRBV6-5
CDR3aa: CASSSPDRVYEQYF
CDR3nt: TGTGCCAGCAGTTCTCCAGACAGAGTCTACGAGCAGTACTTC

j_gene: TRBJ2-1
abundance: once
d_gene: .
v_gene: TRBV10-3
CDR3aa: CAITSSSGNEQFF
CDR3nt: TGTGCCATCACTAGTAGCTCGGGCAATGAGCAGTTCTTC

j_gene: TRBJ2-7
abundance: .
d_gene: .
v_gene: TRBV19
CDR3aa: CASSIRRGSVAYEQYF
CDR3nt: TGTGCCAGTAGTATAAGGCGGGGATCCGTCGCCTACGAGCAGTACTTC

j_gene: TRBJ1-1
abundance: .
d_gene: TRBD1
v_gene: TRBV7-3
CDR3aa: CASSLKGPDRGKNTEAFF
CDR3nt: TGTGCCAGCAGCTTAAAGGGCCCGGACAGGGGGAAAAACACTGAAGCTTTCTTT

j_gene: TRBJ1-2
abundance: .
d_gene: .
v_gene: TRBV7-9
CDR3aa: CASSLGIASPGYTF
CDR3nt: TGTGCCAGCAGCTTAGGAATAGCATCACCTGGCTACACCTTC

j_gene: TRBJ1-1
abundance: .
d_gene: .
v_gene: TRBV19
CDR3aa: CASSSDRNTEAFF
CDR3nt: TGTGCCAGTAGCTCAGACAGGAACACTGAAGCTTTCTTT

j_gene: TRBJ1-2
abundance: .
d_gene: .
v_gene: TRBV19
CDR3aa: CASSHDIGYTF
CDR3nt: TGTGCCAGTAGCCACGACATTGGCTACACCTTC

j_gene: TRBJ2-2
abundance: .
d_gene: .
v_gene: TRBV19
CDR3aa: CASTYTGELFF
CDR3nt: TGTGCCAGTACCTACACCGGGGAGCTGTTTTTT

j_gene: TRBJ1-1
abundance: few
d_gene: .
v_gene: TRBV5-1
CDR3aa: CASSWTENTEAFF
CDR3nt: TGCGCCAGCAGCTGGACAGAGAACACTGAAGCTTTCTTT

j_gene: TRBJ2-5
abundance: few
d_gene: TRBD2
v_gene: TRBV29-1
CDR3aa: CSALAGGPQSTQYF
CDR3nt: TGCAGCGCTTTAGCGGGAGGGCCCCAAAGTACCCAGTACTTC

j_gene: TRBJ2-7
abundance: .
d_gene: TRBD1
v_gene: TRBV5-4
CDR3aa: CASSQGTGGTYEQYF
CDR3nt: TGTGCCAGCAGCCAGGGGACAGGGGGGACATACGAGCAGTACTTC

j_gene: TRBJ1-6
abundance: few
d_gene: .
v_gene: TRBV6-5
CDR3aa: CASRRDTPNSPLHF
CDR3nt: TGTGCCAGCAGGAGGGACACGCCTAATTCACCCCTCCACTTT

j_gene: TRBJ2-1
abundance: .
d_gene: TRBD1
v_gene: TRBV19
CDR3aa: CASIPGQNYNEQFF
CDR3nt: TGTGCCAGTATCCCGGGACAGAACTACAATGAGCAGTTCTTC

j_gene: TRBJ1-2
abundance: few
d_gene: TRBD1
v_gene: TRBV4-1
CDR3aa: CASSQVGRGDYGYTF
CDR3nt: TGCGCCAGCAGCCAAGTAGGCAGGGGGGACTATGGCTACACCTTC

j_gene: TRBJ2-1
abundance: .
d_gene: .
v_gene: TRBV12-1
CDR3aa: CANRHPLRGRSNEQFF
CDR3nt: TGTGCCAACCGCCATCCTTTAAGGGGCAGAAGCAATGAGCAGTTCTTC

j_gene: TRBJ2-5
abundance: .
d_gene: .
v_gene: TRBV21-1
CDR3aa: CASSTGAGEEEETQYF
CDR3nt: TGTGCCAGCAGCACCGGAGCGGGGGAGGAGGAAGAGACCCAGTACTTC

j_gene: TRBJ2-1
abundance: .
d_gene: TRBD2
v_gene: TRBV10-3
CDR3aa: CAITDTLTSGFDNEQFF
CDR3nt: TGTGCCATCACTGACACCTTGACTAGCGGATTCGACAATGAGCAGTTCTTC

j_gene: TRBJ2-3
abundance: .
d_gene: TRBD2
v_gene: TRBV6-5
CDR3aa: CASSQGGRRTDTQYF
CDR3nt: TGTGCCAGCAGCCAGGGAGGGCGAAGGACAGATACGCAGTATTTT

j_gene: TRBJ2-7
abundance: few
d_gene: .
v_gene: TRBV21-1
CDR3aa: CASSPDCSYEQYF
CDR3nt: TGTGCCAGCAGCCCGGACTGCTCCTACGAGCAGTACTTC

j_gene: TRBJ2-7
abundance: .
d_gene: TRBD1
v_gene: TRBV29-1
CDR3aa: CSVPGQGTYEQYF
CDR3nt: TGCAGCGTACCGGGACAGGGAACTTACGAGCAGTACTTC

j_gene: TRBJ1-5
abundance: .
d_gene: TRBD1
v_gene: TRBV18
CDR3aa: CASSPSTGGPQPQHF
CDR3nt: TGTGCCAGCTCACCATCGACAGGGGGCCCTCAGCCCCAGCATTTT

j_gene: TRBJ1-2
abundance: .
d_gene: .
v_gene: TRBV5-1
CDR3aa: CASSLDVGRGYGYTF
CDR3nt: TGCGCCAGCAGCTTGGACGTGGGTAGAGGCTATGGCTACACCTTC

j_gene: TRBJ1-1
abundance: .
d_gene: .
v_gene: TRBV6-5
CDR3aa: CASSPAAGEGGAFF
CDR3nt: TGTGCCAGCAGTCCCGCAGCTGGGGAGGGGGGGGCTTTCTTT

j_gene: TRBJ2-7
abundance: .
d_gene: TRBD1
v_gene: TRBV4-1
CDR3aa: CASSQTDRFNEQYF
CDR3nt: TGCGCCAGCAGCCAGACGGACAGGTTTAACGAGCAGTACTTC

j_gene: TRBJ2-7
abundance: .
d_gene: TRBD1
v_gene: TRBV3-1/TRBV3-2
CDR3aa: CASSQATGGRYEQYF
CDR3nt: TGTGCCAGCAGCCAAGCGACAGGGGGTCGCTACGAGCAGTACTTC

j_gene: TRBJ2-2
abundance: .
d_gene: TRBD1
v_gene: TRBV19
CDR3aa: CASSPGQGPGELFF
CDR3nt: TGTGCCAGTAGCCCGGGACAGGGGCCCGGGGAGCTGTTTTTT

j_gene: TRBJ1-5
abundance: .
d_gene: .
v_gene: TRBV21-1
CDR3aa: CASSRLRGVGNQPQHF
CDR3nt: TGTGCCAGCAGCAGGCTGCGGGGGGTGGGCAATCAGCCCCAGCATTTT

j_gene: TRBJ1-6
abundance: few
d_gene: TRBD1
v_gene: TRBV4-1
CDR3aa: CASSQDQGVGNSPLHF
CDR3nt: TGCGCCAGCAGCCAAGATCAGGGGGTTGGTAATTCACCCCTCCACTTT

j_gene: TRBJ1-2
abundance: .
d_gene: .
v_gene: TRBV24-1
CDR3aa: CATSDGPNYGYTF
CDR3nt: TGTGCCACCAGTGATGGCCCTAACTATGGCTACACCTTC

j_gene: TRBJ1-5
abundance: .
d_gene: TRBD1
v_gene: TRBV6-1
CDR3aa: CASSERAGGLGNQPQHF
CDR3nt: TGTGCCAGCAGTGAAAGGGCAGGGGGACTAGGCAATCAGCCCCAGCATTTT

j_gene: TRBJ2-1
abundance: once
d_gene: TRBD1
v_gene: TRBV25-1
CDR3aa: CASSDRQGSYNEQFF
CDR3nt: TGTGCCAGCAGTGATCGACAGGGCTCCTACAATGAGCAGTTCTTC

j_gene: TRBJ1-1
abundance: .
d_gene: TRBD1
v_gene: TRBV5-1
CDR3aa: CASSLEGAVGTEAFF
CDR3nt: TGCGCCAGCAGCTTGGAGGGGGCGGTGGGCACTGAAGCTTTCTTT

j_gene: TRBJ1-1
abundance: medium-sized
d_gene: .
v_gene: TRBV10-3
CDR3aa: CAISDDSPNTEAFF
CDR3nt: TGTGCCATCAGCGATGACAGCCCCAACACTGAAGCTTTCTTT

j_gene: TRBJ2-7
abundance: .
d_gene: .
v_gene: TRBV7-9
CDR3aa: CASIAPEGDEQYF
CDR3nt: TGTGCCAGCATCGCCCCCGAGGGGGACGAGCAGTACTTC

j_gene: TRBJ1-6
abundance: .
d_gene: TRBD1
v_gene: TRBV13
CDR3aa: CASREQGRHNSPLHF
CDR3nt: TGTGCCAGCAGAGAACAGGGGCGACATAATTCACCCCTCCACTTT

j_gene: TRBJ2-3
abundance: .
d_gene: .
v_gene: TRBV6-5
CDR3aa: CASSQRQPSTDTQYF
CDR3nt: TGTGCCAGCAGTCAGCGTCAGCCATCGACAGATACGCAGTATTTT

j_gene: TRBJ1-4
abundance: once
d_gene: TRBD1
v_gene: TRBV7-8
CDR3aa: CASSSGQGEGGELFF
CDR3nt: TGTGCCAGCAGCTCTGGACAGGGCGAAGGGGGGGAACTGTTTTTT

j_gene: TRBJ1-4
abundance: .
d_gene: .
v_gene: TRBV6-5
CDR3aa: CASSLGSLNEKLFF
CDR3nt: TGTGCCAGCAGTCTAGGGAGCTTAAATGAAAAACTGTTTTTT

j_gene: TRBJ1-4
abundance: .
d_gene: .
v_gene: TRBV30
CDR3aa: CAWSVQGVGGKLFF
CDR3nt: TGTGCCTGGAGTGTACAGGGTGTAGGTGGAAAACTGTTTTTT

j_gene: TRBJ1-1
abundance: .
d_gene: TRBD1
v_gene: TRBV11-2
CDR3aa: CASSGQGTFEAFF
CDR3nt: TGTGCCAGCAGCGGACAGGGGACCTTTGAAGCTTTCTTT

j_gene: TRBJ1-3
abundance: .
d_gene: .
v_gene: TRBV9
CDR3aa: CASSSSGTNVGNTIYF
CDR3nt: TGTGCCAGCAGCTCTTCCGGGACAAACGTAGGAAACACCATATATTTT

j_gene: TRBJ1-2
abundance: .
d_gene: .
v_gene: TRBV2
CDR3aa: CASSEALGELYYGYTF
CDR3nt: TGTGCCAGCAGTGAAGCCCTAGGCGAGCTGTATTATGGCTACACCTTC

j_gene: TRBJ2-7
abundance: .
d_gene: TRBD2
v_gene: TRBV4-2
CDR3aa: CASSQVLAGGGSYEQYF
CDR3nt: TGTGCCAGCAGCCAAGTGCTAGCGGGAGGAGGTTCCTACGAGCAGTACTTC

j_gene: TRBJ1-6
abundance: .
d_gene: TRBD1
v_gene: TRBV6-5
CDR3aa: CASSYSTGRNNSPLHF
CDR3nt: TGTGCCAGCAGTTACTCGACAGGGAGAAATAATTCACCCCTCCACTTT

j_gene: TRBJ2-5
abundance: .
d_gene: .
v_gene: TRBV29-1
CDR3aa: CSHNGAGEGETQYF
CDR3nt: TGCAGCCATAACGGGGCAGGGGAAGGAGAGACCCAGTACTTC

j_gene: TRBJ2-5
abundance: .
d_gene: TRBD2
v_gene: TRBV3-1/TRBV3-2
CDR3aa: CASSRGTSGSRETQYF
CDR3nt: TGTGCCAGCAGCCGAGGGACTAGCGGGAGTCGGGAGACCCAGTACTTC

j_gene: TRBJ1-1
abundance: .
d_gene: .
v_gene: TRBV27
CDR3aa: CASSSHRVGNSEAFF
CDR3nt: TGTGCCAGCAGTTCCCACAGGGTTGGTAACTCTGAAGCTTTCTTT